Below are 25 T cell receptor beta chains sequenced from a single sample in a study of technical replicates of blood from a few donors. Profiling relied on immunoSEQ multiplex PCR, and the TCRdb table lists in-frame clones only, not all of them. The sample consists of 95,000 to 100,000 clones, around 95% of them appearing once. Sequences were obtained from T cells isolated from PBMCs. The receptors here all came from a human donor in good health.

This chain connects TRBV2 to TRBJ1-1; D is undetermined. Trimming took 3 bases from V and 0 from J, leaving 8 bases between them. This CDR3 region has 14 residues. CDR1 SNHLY and CDR2 FYNNEI come from the germline V gene. CDR3 residues: CASSDPQMNTEAFF. CDR3 DNA sequence: TGTGCCAGCAGTGATCCACAGATGAACACTGAAGCTTTCTTT.

The chain carries TRBV7-9 and TRBJ2-7; TRBD1 aligns across 9 bases. CDR1 is SEHNR and CDR2 is FQNEAQ in the germline V gene (reference sequence). The CDR3 length is 17 residues. V shed 5 bases and J 2 bases; nucleotides not matched to a gene: 13. The CDR3 region is CASSPKPGQGHTYEQYF. The CDR3 DNA reads as TGTGCCAGCAGCCCAAAGCCGGGACAGGGCCATACCTACGAGCAGTACTTC.

The V gene is TRBV9, the J gene TRBJ2-5; TRBD2 matches at 9 bases. The CDR3 sequence is 18 residues long. The J segment lost 5 bases and the V segment lost 0 bases, leaving 14 bases of the junction unmatched. Germline CDR1 reads SGDLS; CDR2 reads YYNGEE. The CDR3 region has the DNA TGTGCCAGCAGCGTAGGCGCTAGCGGGACGGCGGCCGGGGAGACCCAGTACTTC. Amino acids: CASSVGASGTAAGETQYF.

The gene calls are TRBV6-1 and TRBJ2-5; no definite D call. The CDR3 totals 13 residues. V lost 6 bases and J lost 4, with 12 bases in between. The germline CDR1 and CDR2 sequences are MNHNS and SASEGT. The CDR3 spells CASSPIPPETQYF. CDR3 DNA: TGTGCCAGCAGCCCCATTCCCCCAGAGACCCAGTACTTC.

V and J are TRBV11-2 and TRBJ2-2; D uncertain. V was clipped by 4 bases and J by 10 bases, with 7 bases between them. CDR1 is SGHAT and CDR2 is FQNNGV in the germline V gene. The CDR3 runs 11 residues. The DNA for the CDR3 is TGTGCCAGCAGCTACCTAGAGGAGCTGTTTTTT. Its protein product is CASSYLEELFF.

The J gene is TRBJ1-4, the V gene TRBV9; TRBD1 agrees at 10 bases. The trim removed 0 bases at V and 7 bases at J, leaving 3 bases unmatched. The CDR3 is made up of 15 amino acids. CDR1 and CDR2 (germline): SGDLS, YYNGEE. The CDR3 here is CASSVDGTGAEKLFF. DNA for the CDR3: TGTGCCAGCAGCGTAGATGGGACAGGGGCTGAAAAACTGTTTTTT.

The V gene is TRBV4-1, the J gene TRBJ1-1, with a tentative D call TRBD1 (5 bases). Germline CDR1 MGHRA, CDR2 YSYEKL. The CDR3 consists of 14 residues. Trimming removed 0 bases from V and 6 bases from J, with 11 bases in between. This CDR3 reads CASSQDRGTPEAFF. CDR3 sequence (DNA): TGCGCCAGCAGCCAAGATAGGGGCACCCCTGAAGCTTTCTTT.

The chain links TRBV28 to TRBJ2-7; 9 nucleotides align to TRBD2. V lost 3 bases and J lost 5; bases outside the gene matches: 8. Germline V gene data show CDR1 as MDHEN and CDR2 as SYDVKM. This CDR3 is 15 amino acids long. The CDR3 nucleotides are TGTGCCAGCAGTTTTAGGCCTAGCGGGGTTGACGAGCAGTACTTC. It specifies CASSFRPSGVDEQYF. Full variable domain (remainder filled in from reference TRBV28 and TRBJ2-7): DVKVTQSSRYLVKRTGEKVFLECVQDMDHENMFWYRQDPGLGLRLIYFSYDVKMKEKGDIPEGYSVSREKKERFSLILESASTNQTSMYLCASSFRPSGVDEQYFGPGTRLTVT.

For the CDR3, the DNA is TGTGCCATCAGTGGCCAGGGGGGAGGTACTGAAGCTTTCTTT. Residues: CAISGQGGGTEAFF. The chain links TRBV10-3 to TRBJ1-1; TRBD1 matches at 7 bases. With V trimmed by 4 bases and J by 5 bases, 7 bases remained unmatched. CDR1 ENHRY and CDR2 SYGVKD come from the germline V gene. The CDR3 is made up of 14 amino acids.

This chain joins TRBV6-5 and TRBJ1-5; TRBD1 might be the D (5 bases). Germline values: CDR1 MNHEY, CDR2 SVGAGI. The CDR3 runs 12 residues. V was cut by 6 bases and J by 2 bases, with 5 bases left in between. In DNA, the CDR3 is TGTGCCAGCAGCAGGGGCAATCAGCCCCAGCATTTT. Translated: CASSRGNQPQHF.

The J gene is TRBJ2-1, the V gene TRBV7-6; 7 nucleotides align to TRBD1. The J segment lost 4 bases and the V segment lost 3 bases, leaving 3 bases of the junction unmatched. CDR1 and CDR2 from the germline V gene are SGHVS and FNYEAQ. The CDR3 covers 14 residues. This CDR3 is CASSLDRSYNEQFF. In DNA form, the CDR3 reads TGTGCCAGCAGCTTGGACAGGAGTTACAATGAGCAGTTCTTC.

V and J are TRBV27 and TRBJ2-3; 10 bases map to TRBD2. Trimming at V came to 6 bases and at J to 3 bases, leaving 12 bases not matched to a gene. Germline loops: CDR1 MNHEY, CDR2 SMNVEV (reference sequence). The CDR3 has 17 residues. The CDR3 reads CASSLMSGRAKTDTQYF. CDR3 nucleotide sequence: TGTGCCAGCAGCCTTATGAGCGGGAGGGCAAAGACAGATACGCAGTATTTT.

The chain joins TRBV5-1 to TRBJ2-3, with 8 bases aligning to TRBD1. Per the germline V gene, CDR1 is SGHRS and CDR2 is YFSETQ. The CDR3 contains 17 residues. Trimming cost V 4 bases and J 0 bases; bases outside gene matches: 10. The CDR3 DNA sequence: TGCGCCAGCAGCCTGGGGTGGACAGGGAGTAGCACAGATACGCAGTATTTT. Protein: CASSLGWTGSSTDTQYF.

The rearrangement links TRBV6-5 to TRBJ1-2; no firm D call. CDR3 length: 15 residues. The ends were cut back, 6 bases at V and 8 bases at J, with 22 bases in the middle. Germline V gives CDR1 MNHEY, CDR2 SVGAGI. CDR3 loop: CASSRYGSSYDGYTF. DNA for the CDR3: TGTGCCAGCAGCCGTTATGGCAGTAGCTATGACGGCTACACCTTC.

V is TRBV28 and J is TRBJ1-1, with 9 bases identical to TRBD1. The CDR3 extends over 15 amino acids. With 7 bases clipped from V and 1 base from J, the junction kept 7 bases outside the gene matches. Germline V gene data show CDR1 as MDHEN and CDR2 as SYDVKM. The CDR3 loop reads CASIDRGVWNTEAFF. The CDR3 DNA sequence: TGTGCCAGCATTGACAGGGGGGTTTGGAACACTGAAGCTTTCTTT.

This sequence joins TRBV29-1 and TRBJ2-7; tentatively, D is TRBD2 (6 bases). The CDR3 extends over 18 amino acids. Germline loops: CDR1 SQVTM, CDR2 ANQGSEA. Trimming took 2 bases from V and 1 from J, leaving 24 bases between them. CDR3 loop: CSVENLGPLGRGSYEQYF. The CDR3 DNA follows: TGCAGCGTTGAAAATTTGGGGCCCCTCGGGAGAGGGTCCTACGAGCAGTACTTC.

The V and J genes are TRBV30 and TRBJ1-2; TRBD1 is a possible D gene (6 bases). There are 14 residues in the CDR3. V lost 0 bases to trimming and J lost 4 bases, with 12 bases between them. The germline gives CDR1 GTSNPN, CDR2 SVGIG (reference sequence). CDR3 region: CAWSVGQYSYGYTF. The CDR3 DNA reads TGTGCCTGGAGTGTCGGACAGTATAGCTATGGCTACACCTTC.

The chain recombines TRBV2 with TRBJ2-7; D is possibly TRBD1 (6 bases). Trimming took off 5 bases at V and 2 bases at J, with 10 bases between the two ends. Germline lookup yields CDR1 SNHLY and CDR2 FYNNEI. This CDR3 region has 13 residues. CDR3 loop: CASSPTGTYEQYF. Here the CDR3 DNA reads TGTGCCAGCAGTCCCACAGGGACCTACGAGCAGTACTTC. The complete variable domain, with remaining parts taken from reference TRBV2 and TRBJ2-7, reads EPEVTQTPSHQVTQMGQEVILRCVPISNHLYFYWYRQILGQKVEFLVSFYNNEISEKSEIFDDQFSVERPDGSNFTLKIRSTKLEDSAMYFCASSPTGTYEQYFGPGTRLTVT.

This chain connects TRBV7-9 to TRBJ1-2; 10 bases agree with TRBD1. The length of the CDR3 is 16 residues. Germline-derived CDR1 and CDR2 are SEHNR and FQNEAQ (reference sequence). The V gene end was trimmed by 5 bases and the J gene end by 7 bases; junction bases not matched to a gene: 13. The CDR3 DNA sequence: TGTGCCAGCAGCCCACTCTTCAAGAGGACAGGGGGTGGCTACACCTTC. Translation gives CASSPLFKRTGGGYTF.

This clone was seen a handful of times. This chain uses TRBV2 with TRBJ1-1; D not certain. Germline CDR1 and CDR2: SNHLY and FYNNEI. Trimming pared 3 bases from V and 7 bases from J, leaving 3 bases between. This CDR3 has 10 residues. The CDR3: CASSDNEAFF. The CDR3 DNA reads TGTGCCAGCAGTGACAATGAAGCTTTCTTT.

CDR3 in amino acids: CASRETTTNTGELFF. DNA of the CDR3: TGTGCCAGCAGAGAGACTACCACTAACACCGGGGAGCTGTTTTTT. The chain links TRBV6-5 to TRBJ2-2, with D possibly TRBD2 on 5 matching bases. With 6 bases removed from V and 2 bases from J, the gap between germline ends came to 13 bases. The CDR3 length is 15 residues. Germline-derived CDR1 and CDR2 are MNHEY and SVGAGI.

The V and J genes are TRBV6-1 and TRBJ2-2, with D possibly TRBD1 on 5 matching bases. The length of the CDR3 is 14 residues. The V gene lost 8 bases and the J gene lost 3 bases, with 13 bases spanning the gap. Germline loops: CDR1 MNHNS, CDR2 SASEGT. The DNA for the CDR3 is TGTGCCAGCCTTGGGGCTAGGGACACCGGGGAGCTGTTTTTT. Translation gives CASLGARDTGELFF.

The V gene is TRBV27, the J gene TRBJ2-7; weak D call: TRBD2 (6 bases). V dropped 5 bases and J dropped 0 bases, with 11 bases sitting between them. This CDR3 has 14 residues. The germline V gene has CDR1 MNHEY and CDR2 SMNVEV (reference sequence). CDR3 DNA sequence: TGTGCCAGCAGTACGCATAGCGGCTCCTACGAGCAGTACTTC. It is translated as CASSTHSGSYEQYF.

J is TRBJ2-7 and V is TRBV15; 7 bases map to TRBD2. The CDR3 consists of 13 residues. The germline CDR1 and CDR2 sequences are LNHNV and YYDKDF (reference sequence). J lost 3 bases, V lost 9 bases, and 8 bases had no gene match. The CDR3 region is CATKSGESYEQYF. CDR3 in DNA: TGTGCCACGAAAAGCGGGGAGAGCTACGAGCAGTACTTC. Complete variable domain (other parts from reference TRBV15 and TRBJ2-7): DAMVIQNPRYQVTQFGKPVTLSCSQTLNHNVMYWYQQKSSQAPKLLFHYYDKDFNNEADTPDNFQSRRPNTSFCFLDIRSPGLGDTAMYLCATKSGESYEQYFGPGTRLTVT.

The chain has TRBV19 and TRBJ2-7, with TRBD2 matching 11 bases. This CDR3 region has 15 residues. J was trimmed by 5 bases and V by 5 bases; bases with no gene match: 8. CDR1 and CDR2 (germline): LNHDA, SQIVND (reference sequence). DNA for the CDR3: TGTGCCAGTAGTCCCCAGACTAGCGGGATAGACGAGCAGTACTTC. Protein: CASSPQTSGIDEQYF.